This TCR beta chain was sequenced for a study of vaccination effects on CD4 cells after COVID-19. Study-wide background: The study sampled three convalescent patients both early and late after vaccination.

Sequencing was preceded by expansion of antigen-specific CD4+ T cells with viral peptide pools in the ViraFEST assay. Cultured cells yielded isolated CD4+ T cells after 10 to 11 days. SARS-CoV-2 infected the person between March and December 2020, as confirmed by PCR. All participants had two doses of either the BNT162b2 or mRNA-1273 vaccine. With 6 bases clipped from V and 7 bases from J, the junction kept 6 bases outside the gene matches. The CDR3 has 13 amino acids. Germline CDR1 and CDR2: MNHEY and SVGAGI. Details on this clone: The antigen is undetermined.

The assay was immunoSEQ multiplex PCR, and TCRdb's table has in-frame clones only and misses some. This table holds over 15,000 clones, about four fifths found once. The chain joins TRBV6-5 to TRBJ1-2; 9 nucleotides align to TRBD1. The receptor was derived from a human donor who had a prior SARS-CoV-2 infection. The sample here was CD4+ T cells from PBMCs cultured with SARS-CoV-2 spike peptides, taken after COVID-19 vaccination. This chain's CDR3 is CASRLTGGLGYTF. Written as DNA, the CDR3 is TGTGCCAGCAGACTCACAGGGGGCCTTGGCTACACCTTC.